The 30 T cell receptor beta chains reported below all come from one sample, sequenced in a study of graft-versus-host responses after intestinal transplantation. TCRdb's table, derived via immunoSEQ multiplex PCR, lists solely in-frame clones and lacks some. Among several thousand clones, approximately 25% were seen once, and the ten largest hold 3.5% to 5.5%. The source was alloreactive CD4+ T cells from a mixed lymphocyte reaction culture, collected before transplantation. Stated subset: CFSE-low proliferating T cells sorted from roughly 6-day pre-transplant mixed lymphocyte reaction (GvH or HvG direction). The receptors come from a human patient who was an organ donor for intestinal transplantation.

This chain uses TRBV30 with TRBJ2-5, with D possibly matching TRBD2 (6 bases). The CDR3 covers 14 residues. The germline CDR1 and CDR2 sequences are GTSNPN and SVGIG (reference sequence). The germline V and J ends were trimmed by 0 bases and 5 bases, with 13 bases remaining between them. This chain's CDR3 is CAWSVGGAWETQYF. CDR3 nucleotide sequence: TGTGCCTGGAGTGTCGGAGGGGCGTGGGAGACCCAGTACTTC.

The CDR3 DNA reads as TGTGCCAGCAGCTTCGTAGCGGGAGGGCCTTACGAGCAGTACTTC. Protein: CASSFVAGGPYEQYF. The J gene is TRBJ2-7, the V gene TRBV7-3; 11 bases map to TRBD2. Germline V gene lookup returns CDR1 SGHTA and CDR2 FQGTGA. The trim removed 3 bases at V and 4 bases at J, leaving 5 bases unmatched. The CDR3 is made up of 15 amino acids.

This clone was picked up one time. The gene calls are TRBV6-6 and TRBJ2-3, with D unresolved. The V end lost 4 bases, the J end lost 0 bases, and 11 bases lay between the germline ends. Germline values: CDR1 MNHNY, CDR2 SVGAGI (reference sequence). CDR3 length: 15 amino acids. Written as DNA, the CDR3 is TGTGCCAGCAGTTTCACGTTTCCTAGCACAGATACGCAGTATTTT. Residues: CASSFTFPSTDTQYF.

The CDR3 DNA reads TGTGCCAGCAGCTCCGGACAGTGGGAGCAGTTCTTC. Protein sequence: CASSSGQWEQFF. The chain couples TRBV11-1 to TRBJ2-1, with a tentative D call TRBD1 (6 bases). This CDR3 has 12 residues. CDR1 SGHAT and CDR2 FQDESV come from the germline V gene (reference sequence). V lost 4 bases to trimming and J lost 10 bases, with 11 bases between them.

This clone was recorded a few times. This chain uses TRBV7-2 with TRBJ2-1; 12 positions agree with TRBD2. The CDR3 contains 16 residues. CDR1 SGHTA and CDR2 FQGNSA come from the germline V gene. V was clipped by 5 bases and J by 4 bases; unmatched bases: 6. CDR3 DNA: TGTGCCAGCAGCCTCACTAGCGGGAGGACGTACAATGAGCAGTTCTTC. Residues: CASSLTSGRTYNEQFF.

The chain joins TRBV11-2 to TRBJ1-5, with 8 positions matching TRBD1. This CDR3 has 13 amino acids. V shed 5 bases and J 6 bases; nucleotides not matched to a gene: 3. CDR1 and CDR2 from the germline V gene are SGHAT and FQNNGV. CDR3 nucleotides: TGTGCCAGCAGCCAGGACAGGGCTCAGCCCCAGCATTTT. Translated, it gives CASSQDRAQPQHF.

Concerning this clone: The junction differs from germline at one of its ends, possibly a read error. The DNA of the CDR3 is TGTGCCAGCAGCTTGCCTTGGGTGCGGCAGTACTTC. Amino acid sequence: CASSLPWVRQYF. This chain connects TRBV5-3 to TRBJ2-7; unclear D gene. TRBV5-3 belongs to the ORF category, with a function that is uncertain. CDR3 length: 12 amino acids.

The CDR3 DNA follows: TGCAGCGTTGAAGCGGCGGACTCCTACGAGCAGTACTTC. It specifies CSVEAADSYEQYF. This chain uses TRBV29-1 with TRBJ2-7, with D unresolved. CDR1 is SQVTM, CDR2 ANQGSEA, per germline. This CDR3 contains 13 residues. V was shortened by 1 base and J by 0 bases, with 7 bases between the two germline ends.

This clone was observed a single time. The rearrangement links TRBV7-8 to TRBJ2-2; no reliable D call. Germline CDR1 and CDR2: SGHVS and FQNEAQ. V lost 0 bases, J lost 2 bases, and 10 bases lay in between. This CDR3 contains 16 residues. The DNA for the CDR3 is TGTGCCAGCAGCTTAGCTCTTTTACATAACACCGGGGAGCTGTTTTTT. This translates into CASSLALLHNTGELFF. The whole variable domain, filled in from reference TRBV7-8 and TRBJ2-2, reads GAGVSQSPRYKVAKRGQDVALRCDPISGHVSLFWYQQALGQGPEFLTYFQNEAQLDKSGLPSDRFFAERPEGSVSTLKIQRTQQEDSAVYLCASSLALLHNTGELFFGEGSRLTVL.

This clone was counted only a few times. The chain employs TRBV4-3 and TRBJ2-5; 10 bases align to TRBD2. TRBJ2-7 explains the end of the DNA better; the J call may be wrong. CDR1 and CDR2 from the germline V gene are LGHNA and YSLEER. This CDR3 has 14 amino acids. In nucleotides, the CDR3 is TGCGCCAGCAGCCAACTAGCGGGAGACTACGAGCAGTACTTC. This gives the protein CASSQLAGDYEQYF.

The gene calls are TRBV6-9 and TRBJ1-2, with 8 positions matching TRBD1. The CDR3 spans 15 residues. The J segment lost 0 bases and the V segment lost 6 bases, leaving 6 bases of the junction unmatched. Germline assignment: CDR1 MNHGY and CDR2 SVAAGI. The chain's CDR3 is CASSPTGVPNYGYTF. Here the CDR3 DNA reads TGTGCCAGCAGCCCGACAGGGGTTCCTAACTATGGCTACACCTTC.

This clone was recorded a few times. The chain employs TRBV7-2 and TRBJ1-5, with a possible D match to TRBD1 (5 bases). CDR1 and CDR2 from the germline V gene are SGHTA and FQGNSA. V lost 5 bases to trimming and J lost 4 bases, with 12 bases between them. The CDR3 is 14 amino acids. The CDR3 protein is CASSPLGGNQPQHF. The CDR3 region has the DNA TGTGCCAGCAGCCCACTCGGGGGGAATCAGCCCCAGCATTTT.

In DNA, the CDR3 is TGTGCCAGCAGGTCGACAGGGGCAGATACGCAGTATTTT. Translating it yields CASRSTGADTQYF. The chain couples TRBV6-8 to TRBJ2-3; 8 bases agree with TRBD1. This CDR3 comprises 13 residues. Germline CDR1 and CDR2: MNHGY and SAAAGT. Trimming at V came to 6 bases and at J to 4 bases, leaving 3 bases not matched to a gene.

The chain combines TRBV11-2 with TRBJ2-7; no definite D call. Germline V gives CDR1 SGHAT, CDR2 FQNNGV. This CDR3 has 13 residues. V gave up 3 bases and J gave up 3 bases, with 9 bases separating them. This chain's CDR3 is CASSFTWGYEQYF. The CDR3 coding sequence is TGTGCCAGCAGCTTTACTTGGGGCTACGAGCAGTACTTC.

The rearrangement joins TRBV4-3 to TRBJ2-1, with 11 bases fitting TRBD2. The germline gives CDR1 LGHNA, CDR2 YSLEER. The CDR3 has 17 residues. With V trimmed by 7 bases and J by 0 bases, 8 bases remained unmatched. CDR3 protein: CASIGDTSGSSYNEQFF. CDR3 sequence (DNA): TGCGCCAGCATCGGTGACACTAGCGGGAGCTCCTACAATGAGCAGTTCTTC.

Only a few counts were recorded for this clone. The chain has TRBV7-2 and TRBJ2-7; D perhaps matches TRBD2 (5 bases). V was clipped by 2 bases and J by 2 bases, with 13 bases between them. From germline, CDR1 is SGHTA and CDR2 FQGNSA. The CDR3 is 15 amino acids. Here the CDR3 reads CASSLRPGAAYEQYF. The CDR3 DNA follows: TGTGCCAGCAGCTTAAGACCAGGAGCGGCCTACGAGCAGTACTTC.

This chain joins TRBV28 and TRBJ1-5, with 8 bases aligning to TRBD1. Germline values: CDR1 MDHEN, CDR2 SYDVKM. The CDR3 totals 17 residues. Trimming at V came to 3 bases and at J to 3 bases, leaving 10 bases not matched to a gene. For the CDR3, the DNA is TGTGCCAGCAGTTTGCTAGCCAGGACAGGGTACAATCAGCCCCAGCATTTT. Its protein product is CASSLLARTGYNQPQHF. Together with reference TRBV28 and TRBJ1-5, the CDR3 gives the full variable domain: DVKVTQSSRYLVKRTGEKVFLECVQDMDHENMFWYRQDPGLGLRLIYFSYDVKMKEKGDIPEGYSVSREKKERFSLILESASTNQTSMYLCASSLLARTGYNQPQHFGDGTRLSIL.

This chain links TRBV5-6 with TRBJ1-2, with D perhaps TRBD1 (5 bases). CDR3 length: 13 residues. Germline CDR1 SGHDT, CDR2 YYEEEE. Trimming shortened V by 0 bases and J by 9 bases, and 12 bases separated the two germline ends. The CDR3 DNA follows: TGTGCCAGCAGCTTGGTAGCAGGGAGTCGCTACACCTTC. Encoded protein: CASSLVAGSRYTF.

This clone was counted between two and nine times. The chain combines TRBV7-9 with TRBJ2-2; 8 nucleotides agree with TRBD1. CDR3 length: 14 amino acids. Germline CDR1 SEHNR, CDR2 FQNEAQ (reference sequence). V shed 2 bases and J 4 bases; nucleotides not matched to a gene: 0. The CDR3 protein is CASSLTGGTGELFF. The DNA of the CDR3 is TGTGCCAGCAGCTTAACAGGGGGCACCGGGGAGCTGTTTTTT.

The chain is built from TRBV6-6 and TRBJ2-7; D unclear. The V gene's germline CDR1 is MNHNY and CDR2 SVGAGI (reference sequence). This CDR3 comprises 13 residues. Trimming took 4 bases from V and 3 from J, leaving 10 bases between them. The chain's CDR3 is CASSSTLSYEQYF. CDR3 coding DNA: TGTGCCAGCAGTTCGACACTGAGCTACGAGCAGTACTTC.

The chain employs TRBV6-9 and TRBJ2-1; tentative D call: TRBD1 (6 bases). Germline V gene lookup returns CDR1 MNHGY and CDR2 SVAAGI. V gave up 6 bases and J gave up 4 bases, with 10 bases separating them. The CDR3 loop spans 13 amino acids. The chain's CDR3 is CASRAQGYNEQFF. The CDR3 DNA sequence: TGTGCCAGCAGAGCACAGGGATACAATGAGCAGTTCTTC.

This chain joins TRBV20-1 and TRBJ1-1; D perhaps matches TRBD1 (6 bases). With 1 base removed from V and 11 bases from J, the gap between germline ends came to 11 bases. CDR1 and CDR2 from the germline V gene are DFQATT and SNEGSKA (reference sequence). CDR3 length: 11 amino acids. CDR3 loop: CSARGPRGAFF. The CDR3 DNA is TGCAGTGCTAGAGGGCCCAGGGGTGCTTTCTTT.

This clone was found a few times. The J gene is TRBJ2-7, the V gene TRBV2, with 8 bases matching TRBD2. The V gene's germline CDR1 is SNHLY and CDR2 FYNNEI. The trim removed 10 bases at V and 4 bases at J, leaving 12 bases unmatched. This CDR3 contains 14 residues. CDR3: CATMTAGVRYEQYF. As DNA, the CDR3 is TGTGCCACCATGACAGCGGGAGTAAGGTACGAGCAGTACTTC.

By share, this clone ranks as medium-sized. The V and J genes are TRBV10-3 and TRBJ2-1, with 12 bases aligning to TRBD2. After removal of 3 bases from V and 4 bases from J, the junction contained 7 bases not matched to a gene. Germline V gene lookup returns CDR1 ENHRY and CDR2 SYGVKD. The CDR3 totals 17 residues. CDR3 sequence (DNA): TGTGCCATCAGTGAACCTAGCGGGAGGGCCTCATACAATGAGCAGTTCTTC. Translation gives CAISEPSGRASYNEQFF.

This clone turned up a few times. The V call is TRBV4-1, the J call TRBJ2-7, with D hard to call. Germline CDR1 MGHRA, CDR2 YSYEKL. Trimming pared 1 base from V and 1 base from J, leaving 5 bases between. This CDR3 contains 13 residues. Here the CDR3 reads CASSQGLSYEQYF. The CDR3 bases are TGCGCCAGCAGCCAAGGACTTTCCTACGAGCAGTACTTC.

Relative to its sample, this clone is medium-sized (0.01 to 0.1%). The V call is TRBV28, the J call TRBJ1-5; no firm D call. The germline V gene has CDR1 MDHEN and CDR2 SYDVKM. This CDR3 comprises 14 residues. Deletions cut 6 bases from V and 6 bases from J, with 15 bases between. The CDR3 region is CASSRDWGGQPQHF. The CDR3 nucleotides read TGTGCCAGCAGCCGCGACTGGGGTGGTCAGCCCCAGCATTTT.

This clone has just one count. Here the CDR3 reads CASSPQGAGEQYF. The CDR3 DNA follows: TGTGCCAGCAGCCCCCAGGGGGCCGGGGAGCAGTACTTC. The chain couples TRBV7-3 to TRBJ2-7, with 8 bases matching TRBD1. This CDR3 contains 13 residues. Looked up from germline, CDR1 is SGHTA and CDR2 is FQGTGA. V gave up 5 bases and J gave up 7 bases; unmatched junction bases: 7.

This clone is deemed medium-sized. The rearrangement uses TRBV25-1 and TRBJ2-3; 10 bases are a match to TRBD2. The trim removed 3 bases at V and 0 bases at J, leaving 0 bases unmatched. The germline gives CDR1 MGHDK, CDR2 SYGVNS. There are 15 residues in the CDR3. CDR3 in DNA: TGTGCCAGCAGTGAGACTAGCGGGAGCACAGATACGCAGTATTTT. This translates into CASSETSGSTDTQYF.

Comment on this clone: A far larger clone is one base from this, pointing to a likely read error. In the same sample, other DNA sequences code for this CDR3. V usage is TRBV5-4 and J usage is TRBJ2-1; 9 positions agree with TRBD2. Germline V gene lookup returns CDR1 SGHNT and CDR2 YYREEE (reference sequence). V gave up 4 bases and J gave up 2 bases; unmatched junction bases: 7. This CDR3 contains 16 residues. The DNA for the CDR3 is TGTGCCAGCAGCCAACTACTAGCGGGTCCCTACAATGAGCAGTTCTTC. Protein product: CASSQLLAGPYNEQFF. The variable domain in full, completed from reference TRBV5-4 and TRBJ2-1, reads ETGVTQSPTHLIKTRGQQVTLRCSSQSGHNTVSWYQQALGQGPQFIFQYYREEENGRGNFPPRFSGLQFPNYSSELNVNALELDDSALYLCASSQLLAGPYNEQFFGPGTRLTVL.

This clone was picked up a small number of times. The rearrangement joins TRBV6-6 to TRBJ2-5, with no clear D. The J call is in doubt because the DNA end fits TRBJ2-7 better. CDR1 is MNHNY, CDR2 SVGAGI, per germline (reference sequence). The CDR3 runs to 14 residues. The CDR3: CASSYPPQVTEQYF. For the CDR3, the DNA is TGTGCCAGCAGTTATCCCCCCCAGGTAACCGAGCAGTACTTC.